Below, 31 T cell receptor beta chains from the same sample are listed, as sequenced in a study of human T cells and chemical hapten exposure. From the RACE reads, TCRdb called clonotypes with MiXCR, one entry per CDR3 protein. The data show approximately 370,000 distinct CDR3 sequences, approximately 5% seen once. Time point in this sample: pre-sensitization, week 0. Treatment noted: therapeutic diphenylcyclopropenone sensitization with weekly scalp DPC. The sample here was whole blood, taken in connection with sensitization to the hapten diphenylcyclopropenone (DPC). The receptors were gathered from a woman aged 18-30 years with alopecia areata. Some clones in this sample may be carry-over from other donors' samples.

This chain uses TRBV6-2 or TRBV6-3 with TRBJ1-2; no clear D gene. Trimming stripped 2 bases from V and 2 bases from J, with 9 bases between. Germline V gene data show CDR1 as MNHEY and CDR2 as SVGEGT. The CDR3 consists of 14 residues. The CDR3 DNA reads as TGTGCCAGCAGTTACCGGCGGGGAAACTATGGCTACACCTTC. This translates into CASSYRRGNYGYTF.

This clonotype was picked up a small number of times. This chain joins TRBV28 and TRBJ2-5, with D perhaps TRBD2 (5 bases). CDR1 and CDR2 from the germline V gene are MDHEN and SYDVKM. This CDR3 contains 14 residues. Trimming took 3 bases from V and 2 from J, leaving 10 bases between them. In nucleotides, the CDR3 is TGTGCCAGCAGTTTTAATCCGGGGCAAGAGACCCAGTACTTC. Protein product: CASSFNPGQETQYF.

V gene TRBV6-6 combines with J gene TRBJ1-5, with TRBD1 as a possible D gene (6 bases). From germline, CDR1 is MNHNY and CDR2 SVGAGI (reference sequence). The V end was cut by 2 bases, the J end by 3 bases, with 8 bases between. The CDR3 spans 14 residues. In DNA form, the CDR3 reads TGTGCCAGCAGTTACGGACAGAACAATCAGCCCCAGCATTTT. It codes for CASSYGQNNQPQHF.

The V and J genes are TRBV27 and TRBJ1-5; D remains ambiguous. The ends were cut back, 3 bases at V and 5 bases at J, with 8 bases in the middle. The germline gives CDR1 MNHEY, CDR2 SMNVEV (reference sequence). The CDR3 loop spans 13 amino acids. The CDR3 bases are TGTGCCAGCAGTTTGACACACTATCAGCCCCAGCATTTT. Its translation: CASSLTHYQPQHF.

The chain is built from TRBV3-1 and TRBJ1-4, with D possibly being TRBD1 (6 bases). The CDR3 runs to 15 residues. Trimming removed 4 bases from V and 10 bases from J, with 19 bases in between. Germline V CDR1 and CDR2: LGHDT, YNNKEL (reference sequence). CDR3 sequence: CASSPRDTKGGKLFF. CDR3 in DNA: TGTGCCAGCAGCCCCAGAGACACTAAGGGGGGAAAACTGTTTTTT.

There are many counts of this clonotype. The rearrangement links TRBV29-1 to TRBJ1-6, with a possible D match to TRBD1 (5 bases). The CDR3 consists of 13 residues. Per germline, CDR1 SQVTM and CDR2 ANQGSEA. V was clipped by 5 bases and J by 9 bases, with 14 bases between them. This CDR3 reads CSVLQTEGSPLHF. The CDR3 DNA sequence: TGCAGCGTTCTCCAGACAGAAGGTTCACCCCTCCACTTT.

This clonotype was counted ten times or more. The rearrangement uses TRBV6-5 and TRBJ2-3; 9 positions match TRBD2. V lost 5 bases, J lost 4 bases, and 13 bases stayed unmatched. The CDR3 is 17 residues long. The germline gives CDR1 MNHEY, CDR2 SVGAGI. This CDR3 reads CASSTPAIAGAPDTQYF. CDR3 coding DNA: TGTGCCAGCAGTACCCCGGCTATAGCGGGGGCCCCAGATACGCAGTATTTT.

This clonotype was picked up many times. This chain joins TRBV20-1 and TRBJ2-3; no clear D. Trimming cost V 3 bases and J 3 bases, with 16 bases left between them. Per germline, CDR1 DFQATT and CDR2 SNEGSKA (reference sequence). This CDR3 spans 15 amino acids. As DNA, the CDR3 is TGCAGTGCTAGTAGGGCCAACTCAGCGACAGATACGCAGTATTTT. Translated: CSASRANSATDTQYF.

This clonotype was counted ten times or more. V gene TRBV6-1 combines with J gene TRBJ2-1, with TRBD2 matching 10 bases. The CDR3 spans 14 residues. Germline assignment: CDR1 MNHNS and CDR2 SASEGT. With 7 bases clipped from V and 8 bases from J, the junction kept 8 bases outside the gene matches. The CDR3 region is CASKWLAGADEQFF. CDR3 in DNA: TGTGCCAGCAAATGGCTAGCGGGGGCGGATGAGCAGTTCTTC.

This clonotype occurred many times. The rearrangement links TRBV7-3 to TRBJ1-4, with D tentatively TRBD1 (5 bases). The V end lost 2 bases, the J end lost 0 bases, and 10 bases lay between the germline ends. The CDR3 has 16 amino acids. The germline V gene encodes CDR1 SGHTA and CDR2 FQGTGA. CDR3 sequence: CASSLSQGSTNEKLFF. In DNA, the CDR3 is TGTGCCAGCAGCTTATCCCAGGGATCAACTAATGAAAAACTGTTTTTT. The full variable domain, in which reference TRBV7-3 and TRBJ1-4 provide the parts outside the CDR3, is GAGVSQTPSNKVTEKGKYVELRCDPISGHTALYWYRQSLGQGPEFLIYFQGTGAADDSGLPNDRFFAVRPEGSVSTLKIQRTERGDSAVYLCASSLSQGSTNEKLFFGSGTQLSVL.

This clonotype was counted many times. The rearrangement uses TRBV5-5 and TRBJ2-5, with 10 positions matching TRBD2. V shed 2 bases and J 4 bases; nucleotides not matched to a gene: 5. The CDR3 contains 15 residues. The germline CDR1 and CDR2 sequences are SGHKS and YYEKEE (reference sequence). Written as DNA, the CDR3 is TGTGCCAGCAGCTTAGCGGGGGGGCTAGGAGAGACCCAGTACTTC. It codes for CASSLAGGLGETQYF.

The rearrangement links TRBV6-2 or TRBV6-3 to TRBJ1-1; possibly TRBD1 for D (6 bases). There are 17 residues in the CDR3. The V end was cut by 0 bases, the J end by 4 bases, with 18 bases between. Germline V gives CDR1 MNHEY, CDR2 SVGEGT. The CDR3, as DNA: TGTGCCAGCAGTTACTCGATTAGGGGGAAGATCGGCACTGAAGCTTTCTTT. Its protein is CASSYSIRGKIGTEAFF.

This clonotype was detected ten times or more. The chain combines TRBV7-9 with TRBJ1-6; D is unresolved. The V and J ends lost 1 base and 7 bases respectively, with 14 bases between them. CDR1 SEHNR and CDR2 FQNEAQ come from the germline V gene (reference sequence). This CDR3 contains 16 residues. In nucleotides, the CDR3 is TGTGCCAGCAGCTTAGAGCCGATTATTTACAATTCACCCCTCCACTTT. Encoded protein: CASSLEPIIYNSPLHF. Complete variable domain (other parts from reference TRBV7-9 and TRBJ1-6): DTGVSQNPRHKITKRGQNVTFRCDPISEHNRLYWYRQTLGQGPEFLTYFQNEAQLEKSRLLSDRFSAERPKGSFSTLEIQRTEQGDSAMYLCASSLEPIIYNSPLHFGNGTRLTVT.

In its sample, this clonotype was seen many times. V and J are TRBV2 and TRBJ2-3, with TRBD2 matching 8 bases. Germline loops: CDR1 SNHLY, CDR2 FYNNEI. This CDR3 region has 15 residues. The ends lost 5 bases at V and 3 bases at J; junction bases unmatched: 7. This CDR3 is CASSRTGGITDTQYF. The CDR3 nucleotides are TGTGCCAGCAGTAGGACGGGGGGGATAACAGATACGCAGTATTTT.

J is TRBJ1-4 and V is TRBV28; TRBD1 might be the D (5 bases). Germline CDR1 and CDR2: MDHEN and SYDVKM. The CDR3 runs to 14 residues. V dropped 5 bases and J dropped 5 bases, with 12 bases sitting between them. CDR3 in DNA: TGTGCCAGCAGTAACCGGGGCCTAAATGAAAAACTGTTTTTT. Protein product: CASSNRGLNEKLFF.

This clonotype has a count of ten or more. The chain uses TRBV3-1 and TRBJ2-7, with D perhaps matching TRBD1 or TRBD2 (6 bases each). Germline lookup yields CDR1 LGHDT and CDR2 YNNKEL (reference sequence). The CDR3 has 14 amino acids. V lost 1 base and J lost 0, with 7 bases in between. CDR3 in amino acids: CASSQGGASYEQYF. CDR3 DNA sequence: TGTGCCAGCAGCCAAGGGGGGGCCTCCTACGAGCAGTACTTC.

This clonotype was recorded many times. V and J are TRBV7-2 and TRBJ1-1; 7 bases fit TRBD1. The CDR3 spans 13 residues. V was pared by 4 bases and J by 12 bases, with 11 bases of the junction left unmatched. Germline V CDR1 and CDR2: SGHTA, FQGNSA. CDR3 region: CASSSPGDRVTFF. CDR3 bases: TGTGCCAGCAGCTCCCCCGGCGACAGGGTGACTTTCTTT. Using reference TRBV7-2 and TRBJ1-1 for the parts outside the CDR3, the full variable domain is GAGVSQSPSNKVTEKGKDVELRCDPISGHTALYWYRQSLGQGLEFLIYFQGNSAPDKSGLPSDRFSAERTGGSVSTLTIQRTQQEDSAVYLCASSSPGDRVTFFGQGTRLTVV.

The CDR3 region is CASSGGTGYNSPLHF. CDR3 DNA sequence: TGTGCCAGCAGCGGCGGGACGGGGTATAATTCACCCCTCCACTTT. The rearrangement uses TRBV9 and TRBJ1-6, with D perhaps matching TRBD1 (5 bases). The CDR3 is 15 residues long. V was pared by 3 bases and J by 4 bases, with 11 bases between. CDR1 and CDR2 (germline): SGDLS, YYNGEE.

This rearrangement joins TRBV4-3 to TRBJ1-4; D call uncertain. Trimming pared 0 bases from V and 5 bases from J, leaving 13 bases between. CDR1 LGHNA and CDR2 YSLEER come from the germline V gene. This CDR3 spans 16 amino acids. The CDR3: CASSQDGRSLNEKLFF. The DNA of the CDR3 is TGCGCCAGCAGCCAAGATGGGCGTTCGTTGAATGAAAAACTGTTTTTT.

CDR3 sequence (DNA): TGTGCCAGCAGTTCAGGACAGGGTGTAGGGGCACCCCTCCACTTT. Translation: CASSSGQGVGAPLHF. The chain couples TRBV7-9 to TRBJ1-6; 8 bases fit TRBD1. The CDR3 covers 15 residues. The V segment lost 6 bases and the J segment 11 bases; nucleotides outside the gene matches: 12. Germline V gene lookup returns CDR1 SEHNR and CDR2 FQNEAQ (reference sequence).

The chain couples TRBV7-9 to TRBJ2-7; no firm D call. V shed 5 bases and J shed 2 bases, with 19 bases lying between them. From germline, CDR1 is SEHNR and CDR2 FQNEAQ (reference sequence). This CDR3 is 16 amino acids long. Here the CDR3 reads CASSPLDRARTYEQYF. The CDR3 DNA sequence: TGTGCCAGCAGCCCCTTAGATCGGGCCCGGACCTACGAGCAGTACTTC. Together with reference TRBV7-9 and TRBJ2-7, the CDR3 gives the full variable domain: DTGVSQNPRHKITKRGQNVTFRCDPISEHNRLYWYRQTLGQGPEFLTYFQNEAQLEKSRLLSDRFSAERPKGSFSTLEIQRTEQGDSAMYLCASSPLDRARTYEQYFGPGTRLTVT.

This chain links TRBV12-3 or TRBV12-4 with TRBJ2-3; 8 bases map to TRBD2. The V and J ends lost 6 bases and 1 base, in that order; junction bases with no gene match: 3. The CDR3 is 14 amino acids. In DNA form, the CDR3 reads TGTGCCAGCAGCCATAGCGGGGGCACAGATACGCAGTATTTT. Its translation: CASSHSGGTDTQYF.

The chain employs TRBV20-1 and TRBJ1-5; tentatively, D is TRBD1 (6 bases). The V gene's germline CDR1 is DFQATT and CDR2 SNEGSKA (reference sequence). V lost 6 bases and J lost 3, with 21 bases in between. The CDR3 is 16 amino acids. Here the CDR3 DNA reads TGCAGTGCAACGATGGCAGGGGTGTTTTCCAATCAGCCCCAGCATTTT. Its protein is CSATMAGVFSNQPQHF.

The rearrangement links TRBV20-1 to TRBJ2-7; the match to TRBD1 covers 7 bases. Germline CDR1 DFQATT, CDR2 SNEGSKA (reference sequence). Trimming cost V 6 bases and J 2 bases; bases outside gene matches: 10. The CDR3 length is 14 residues. The CDR3 coding sequence is TGCAGTGCAGGGGGACAGCTGAATACCTACGAGCAGTACTTC. Encoded protein: CSAGGQLNTYEQYF.

This clonotype was observed at least ten times. The chain recombines TRBV12-3 or TRBV12-4 with TRBJ2-2; TRBD2 aligns across 11 bases. The V segment lost 7 bases and the J segment 5 bases; nucleotides outside the gene matches: 6. The CDR3 spans 15 residues. CDR3 sequence (DNA): TGTGCCAGCACGGTAGCGGGGGGGCGTACCGGGGAGCTGTTTTTT. This encodes CASTVAGGRTGELFF.

This clonotype was seen ten or more times. The rearrangement joins TRBV12-3 or TRBV12-4 to TRBJ2-1, with 7 bases that match TRBD1. The CDR3 totals 15 residues. V lost 3 bases and J lost 4; bases outside the gene matches: 6. The CDR3 loop reads CASSLQGVLYNEQFF. CDR3 DNA: TGTGCCAGCAGTTTGCAGGGGGTCCTATACAATGAGCAGTTCTTC.

This clonotype was seen more than once but under ten times. V is TRBV6-1 and J is TRBJ2-7; 16 bases line up with TRBD2. The germline gives CDR1 MNHNS, CDR2 SASEGT. V lost 5 bases, J lost 1 base, and 11 bases stayed unmatched. There are 19 residues in the CDR3. Written as DNA, the CDR3 is TGTGCCAGCAGTCCTGGGACTAGCGGGAGGGTGGCGGGGTCCTACGAGCAGTACTTC. As protein: CASSPGTSGRVAGSYEQYF.

This clonotype was recorded many times. CDR3 region: CASISLLRAVPAAEAFF. In DNA form, the CDR3 reads TGTGCCAGCATATCTTTGTTGAGGGCAGTCCCGGCCGCTGAAGCTTTCTTT. This chain joins TRBV6-2 or TRBV6-3 and TRBJ1-1; D gene ambiguous. The germline V gene has CDR1 MNHEY and CDR2 SVGEGT. This CDR3 contains 17 residues. The germline V and J ends were trimmed by 7 bases and 6 bases, with 27 bases remaining between them.

V is TRBV18 and J is TRBJ2-2; D unclear. Looked up from germline, CDR1 is KGHSH and CDR2 is LQKENI. Trimming cost V 2 bases and J 1 base, with 5 bases left between them. CDR3 length: 14 residues. The CDR3 DNA is TGTGCCAGCTCACCAGCGGAGAACACCGGGGAGCTGTTTTTT. This sequence encodes CASSPAENTGELFF.

The chain couples TRBV28 to TRBJ2-3, with D perhaps assigned TRBD1 or TRBD2 (6 bases each). CDR3 size: 18 residues. Germline loops: CDR1 MDHEN, CDR2 SYDVKM. Trimming removed 5 bases from V and 1 base from J, with 22 bases in between. CDR3 nucleotides: TGTGCCAGCAGTAAAATCTACACAGGGAGGTTTGGCACAGATACGCAGTATTTT. It codes for CASSKIYTGRFGTDTQYF.

This clonotype was seen ten or more times. The chain couples TRBV20-1 to TRBJ2-3; TRBD2 matches at 14 bases. V gave up 1 base and J gave up 7 bases; unmatched junction bases: 4. The CDR3 sequence is 15 residues long. CDR1 DFQATT and CDR2 SNEGSKA come from the germline V gene (reference sequence). In DNA, the CDR3 is TGCAGTGCTAGAGGGGGACTAGCGGGAGCTCATACGCAGTATTTT. Translated: CSARGGLAGAHTQYF.